This note documents a single T cell receptor (beta chain) sequence. This sample is part of a study of shared T cell receptors in the human thymus. The repertoire was sequenced with immunoSEQ multiplex PCR; TCRdb's copy has only in-frame clones and lacks some. Among roughly 700,000 clones listed, around nine tenths were seen once. The CDR3 spans 16 residues. Germline CDR1 is SGHDT and CDR2 is YYEEEE. The V and J ends lost 1 base and 2 bases respectively, with 13 bases between them. The same sample was also used in a study of human thymus T cells. This second report adds: Donation came from healthy Finnish infants having corrective surgery for congenital heart defects. Corrective heart surgery yielded the resections from which the thymus tissue came. Related research found strongly overlapping thymic repertoires in unrelated individuals.

The chain is built from TRBV5-6 and TRBJ2-1; perhaps TRBD2 as D (6 bases). The TCR originated in a boy in the first two years of life with a congenital heart defect. The specimen was thymocytes. The CDR3 sequence: CASSLWPGLAYNEQFF. Written as DNA, the CDR3 is TGTGCCAGCAGCTTGTGGCCGGGACTGGCCTACAATGAGCAGTTCTTC.